This T cell receptor (beta chain) was documented in a study of CD8+ T cells in alopecia areata. As for the study in general: Treated patients took oral tofacitinib at 5 to 10 mg twice daily.

Once RNA had been extracted, it was reverse transcribed into cDNA to act as the sequencing template. Sequencing was performed with immunoSEQ multiplex PCR; in TCRdb, only in-frame clones are kept and a portion is missing. The table lists approximately 280,000 clones, over 45% of them singletons, with approximately 2% in the top ten. CDR3 length: 15 residues. V gave up 1 base and J gave up 3 bases, with 12 bases separating them. CDR1 is GTSNPN, CDR2 SVGIG, per germline (reference sequence). The treatment denotes: oral pan-JAK inhibitor, 5-10 mg twice daily. Sampling of alopecia areata patients yielded lesional scalp punch biopsies as well as peripheral blood. PBMC-derived CD4+ and CD8+ T cells were sorted.

This clonotype originated in a human donor with alopecia areata. The V and J genes are TRBV30 and TRBJ2-2; a weak D match, TRBD1 (6 bases). Here the sequenced sample was CD4+ T cells sorted from blood, taken at week 24, from a patient treated with tofacitinib. In nucleotides, the CDR3 is TGTGCCTGGAGTGGCCGAGGGGGTGACACCGGGGAGCTGTTTTTT. Protein product: CAWSGRGGDTGELFF.